This TCR beta chain comes out of a study of cytomegalovirus exposure and HLA in healthy donors. Repertoires were generated with immunoSEQ multiplex PCR, while TCRdb's copy carries only in-frame clones and drops some. Of approximately 65,000 clones listed, 95% to 96% are singletons. This CDR3 is 13 amino acids long. Deletions cut 5 bases from V and 4 bases from J, with 10 bases between. Germline V gene sequence: CDR1 SGHDT, CDR2 YYEEEE. The TCR comes from a woman aged 18-29 years in good health and CMV-seropositive. This chain links TRBV5-6 with TRBJ1-3; D might be TRBD1 (5 bases). Sample: PBMCs. Here the CDR3 reads CASSYGGGNTIYF. In DNA form, the CDR3 reads TGTGCCAGCAGTTACGGGGGGGGAAACACCATATATTTT. The full variable domain, rest sourced from reference TRBV5-6 and TRBJ1-3, is DAGVTQSPTHLIKTRGQQVTLRCSPKSGHDTVSWYQQALGQGPQFIFQYYEEEERQRGNFPDRFSGHQFPNYSSELNVNALLLGDSALYLCASSYGGGNTIYFGEGSWLTVV.